One sample yielded the 26 T cell receptor beta chains listed below, sequenced in a study of blood T cell repertoires in COVID-19 (dated by TCRdb to 2019 to 2021). The receptor library was made with the immunoSEQ multiplex PCR assay. Entries here come from immuneACCESS through TCRdb and include only in-frame sequences with V and J called. Some clones fail to appear in such tables; in the studies checked, an unresolved V gene covers under half of the shortfall, and the cause of the remainder is unknown. The sample records under 350,000 clones, almost 85% of which are singletons. The ten largest clones capture just over 7% of the sample. The sample taken for sequencing was peripheral blood. All receptors come from a human donor in a cohort sampled during active COVID-19.

This clone showed up just a few times. The rearrangement links TRBV9 to TRBJ2-1, with unresolved D. CDR1 and CDR2 from the germline V gene are SGDLS and YYNGEE. The CDR3 covers 16 residues. The V end lost 3 bases, the J end lost 2 bases, and 15 bases lay between the germline ends. CDR3 in amino acids: CASSGLSNFPYNEQFF. CDR3 sequence (DNA): TGTGCCAGCAGCGGTCTTAGTAATTTCCCCTACAATGAGCAGTTCTTC.

The gene calls are TRBV6-5 and TRBJ1-2, with D perhaps matching TRBD1 (6 bases). From germline, CDR1 is MNHEY and CDR2 SVGAGI. The CDR3 runs 15 residues. Trimming removed 7 bases from V and 0 bases from J, with 15 bases in between. The CDR3 coding sequence is TGTGCCAGCATTCGCTCCGGACAGACTAACTATGGCTACACCTTC. Amino acids: CASIRSGQTNYGYTF.

V is TRBV19 and J is TRBJ2-3; 11 bases match TRBD2. The V gene end was trimmed by 2 bases and the J gene end by 2 bases; junction bases not matched to a gene: 3. In germline, CDR1 is LNHDA, CDR2 SQIVND (reference sequence). The CDR3 contains 16 residues. For the CDR3, the DNA is TGTGCCAGTAGTATACTAGCGGGGGGCATCACAGATACGCAGTATTTT. Encoded protein: CASSILAGGITDTQYF.

The chain has TRBV4-1 and TRBJ1-1; 8 nucleotides align to TRBD1. The CDR3 runs 14 residues. Trimming took 4 bases from V and 5 from J; bases not matched to a gene: 6. Looked up from germline, CDR1 is MGHRA and CDR2 is YSYEKL. CDR3 in amino acids: CASSPRGLGTEAFF. The CDR3 nucleotides are TGCGCCAGCAGCCCCAGGGGGCTGGGAACTGAAGCTTTCTTT.

This clone has only one observation. The chain couples TRBV19 to TRBJ1-5, with 7 nucleotides matching TRBD1. V lost 5 bases, J lost 0 bases, and 10 bases stayed unmatched. Looked up from germline, CDR1 is LNHDA and CDR2 is SQIVND (reference sequence). This CDR3 has 17 amino acids. In DNA form, the CDR3 reads TGTGCCAGTAGTGTTGGAACAGGGGCCGTTAGCAATCAGCCCCAGCATTTT. It specifies CASSVGTGAVSNQPQHF.

V and J are TRBV29-1 and TRBJ2-3; D uncertain. Trimming shortened V by 8 bases and J by 2 bases, and 17 bases separated the two germline ends. CDR1 is SQVTM and CDR2 is ANQGSEA in the germline V gene. The CDR3 has 14 residues. CDR3 sequence reads: CSIEGGGITDTQYF. The CDR3 coding sequence is TGCAGCATCGAAGGTGGCGGAATCACAGATACGCAGTATTTT.

The V and J genes are TRBV29-1 and TRBJ2-1, with D maybe TRBD2 (5 bases). The CDR3 extends over 11 amino acids. V was trimmed by 6 bases and J by 8 bases, leaving 11 bases between them. CDR1 is SQVTM, CDR2 ANQGSEA, per germline. In DNA, the CDR3 is TGCAGCGTCGCCCGAGCGGATGAGCAGTTCTTC. It translates to CSVARADEQFF.

This clone was seen once. V is TRBV7-2 and J is TRBJ1-1; 8 bases match TRBD1. The CDR3 is made up of 14 amino acids. With V trimmed by 5 bases and J by 4 bases, 6 bases remained unmatched. In germline, CDR1 is SGHTA, CDR2 FQGNSA. The CDR3 nucleotides are TGTGCCAGCAGCGCGCAGGGGGCCATCACTGAAGCTTTCTTT. This gives the protein CASSAQGAITEAFF.

The chain employs TRBV3-1 (or the pseudogene TRBV3-2) and TRBJ1-1, with TRBD1 identical over 11 bases. CDR1 LGHDT and CDR2 YNNKEL come from the germline V gene (reference sequence). Losses at the gene ends were 1 base for V and 1 base for J; bases not matched to a gene: 5. The CDR3 is made up of 17 amino acids. CDR3 residues: CASSQVPGTGGNTEAFF. CDR3 nucleotide sequence: TGTGCCAGCAGCCAAGTGCCCGGGACAGGGGGGAACACTGAAGCTTTCTTT.

This clone was picked up one time. The J gene is TRBJ1-5, the V gene TRBV24-1; D is unclear. The germline V and J ends were trimmed by 4 bases and 0 bases, with 6 bases remaining between them. Germline CDR1 and CDR2: KGHDR and SFDVKD. The CDR3 sequence is 14 residues long. The CDR3 DNA is TGTGCCACCAGTGAATTCTATAGCAATCAGCCCCAGCATTTT. It codes for CATSEFYSNQPQHF.

On this clone: Other DNA sequences in the sample encode the same CDR3. The chain links TRBV5-1 to TRBJ1-2; TRBD1 aligns across 9 bases. V gave up 5 bases and J gave up 4 bases; unmatched junction bases: 3. Per germline, CDR1 SGHRS and CDR2 YFSETQ. CDR3 size: 13 residues. The CDR3 nucleotides read TGCGCCAGCAGTCGGGACAGGGCCTATGGCTACACCTTC. This gives the protein CASSRDRAYGYTF.

The chain couples TRBV7-2 to TRBJ2-2, with 10 bases lining up with TRBD2. V lost 2 bases, J lost 1 base, and 7 bases stayed unmatched. Germline-derived CDR1 and CDR2 are SGHTA and FQGNSA. CDR3 length: 18 amino acids. The CDR3 sequence: CASSLRPSGGQNTGELFF. In DNA, the CDR3 is TGTGCCAGCAGCTTACGGCCTAGCGGGGGCCAGAACACCGGGGAGCTGTTTTTT.

The chain uses TRBV30 and TRBJ2-7; a weak D match, TRBD1 (6 bases). V was cut by 1 base and J by 3 bases, with 10 bases left in between. This CDR3 contains 13 residues. CDR1 and CDR2 from the germline V gene are GTSNPN and SVGIG (reference sequence). CDR3 amino acids: CAWSADRNYEQYF. The CDR3 nucleotides are TGTGCCTGGAGTGCTGACAGGAACTACGAGCAGTACTTC.

V gene TRBV6-1 combines with J gene TRBJ2-7; perhaps TRBD1 as D (6 bases). Between the trimmed V and J ends, which lost 3 bases and 2 bases, there was a span of 8 bases. Germline loops: CDR1 MNHNS, CDR2 SASEGT. The length of the CDR3 is 13 residues. The CDR3 DNA is TGTGCCAGCAGTGAGGACAGTCCCTACGAGCAGTACTTC. Amino acid sequence: CASSEDSPYEQYF.

The chain joins TRBV5-8 to TRBJ1-1, with D possibly TRBD1 on 6 matching bases. Trimming cost V 1 base and J 0 bases, with 16 bases left between them. Germline loops: CDR1 SGHTS, CDR2 YDEGEE. CDR3 length equals 17 residues. CDR3 nucleotides: TGTGCCAGCAGCTTGTTCAGGGGCGCCCGCATGAACACTGAAGCTTTCTTT. Its translation is CASSLFRGARMNTEAFF.

This clone has just a few counts. The rearrangement links TRBV5-1 to TRBJ1-1; TRBD1 might be the D (6 bases). Deletions cut 2 bases from V and 5 bases from J, with 13 bases between. CDR1 is SGHRS and CDR2 is YFSETQ in the germline V gene. This CDR3 contains 14 residues. Here the CDR3 DNA reads TGCGCCAGCAGCTTCGATGGGGGCGGAACTGAAGCTTTCTTT. Protein sequence: CASSFDGGGTEAFF.

The V and J genes are TRBV3-1 (or the pseudogene TRBV3-2) and TRBJ1-2, with 12 bases matching TRBD1. The CDR3 is made up of 18 amino acids. The germline gives CDR1 LGHDT, CDR2 YNNKEL (reference sequence). V lost 0 bases and J lost 4; bases outside the gene matches: 9. The CDR3, as DNA: TGTGCCAGCAGCCAAGAGTTCGGGACAGGGGGCTTCGGCTATGGCTACACCTTC. This codes for CASSQEFGTGGFGYGYTF.

This clone has ten or more counts. This same CDR3 is encoded by further DNA sequences in the sample. This sequence joins TRBV5-1 and TRBJ1-6; D gene uncertain. The V gene's germline CDR1 is SGHRS and CDR2 YFSETQ. CDR3 length: 13 amino acids. V lost 4 bases and J 8 bases, leaving 10 bases between the germline ends. CDR3 sequence: CASSLLTDSPLHF. CDR3 DNA sequence: TGCGCCAGCAGCCTCCTCACAGATTCACCCCTCCACTTT.

This chain uses TRBV27 with TRBJ2-3; 8 bases are a match to TRBD2. This CDR3 spans 14 amino acids. V dropped 2 bases and J dropped 11; count of bases not matched to a gene: 9. CDR1 and CDR2 (germline): MNHEY, SMNVEV (reference sequence). The CDR3: CASSLIAGKDEQYF. Written as DNA, the CDR3 is TGTGCCAGCAGTTTAATAGCGGGGAAGGACGAGCAGTATTTT.

The chain links TRBV9 to TRBJ2-5; D perhaps matches TRBD2 (7 bases). Germline CDR1 is SGDLS and CDR2 is YYNGEE. The CDR3 totals 14 residues. The V and J ends lost 0 bases and 6 bases respectively, with 12 bases between them. The CDR3 sequence: CASSVGGGLQTQYF. CDR3 nucleotides: TGTGCCAGCAGCGTAGGGGGGGGCCTACAGACCCAGTACTTC.

The rearrangement joins TRBV7-3 to TRBJ2-3; 7 nucleotides align to TRBD2. V lost 5 bases and J lost 9; bases outside the gene matches: 11. The CDR3 has 14 residues. Germline V gives CDR1 SGHTA, CDR2 FQGTGA. CDR3 DNA sequence: TGTGCCAGCAGCCCAGGTTCGGCTAGCGGCACGCAGTATTTT. Translated, it gives CASSPGSASGTQYF.

The rearrangement uses TRBV19 and TRBJ1-1; 7 nucleotides match TRBD1. V trimming: 5 bases; J trimming: 1 base; junction bases outside the gene matches: 7. Germline lookup yields CDR1 LNHDA and CDR2 SQIVND (reference sequence). The CDR3 length is 15 residues. The CDR3 nucleotides are TGTGCCAGTAGTGGACTCGGACAGGCGAACACTGAAGCTTTCTTT. Protein: CASSGLGQANTEAFF.

This clone turned up a few times. Different DNA sequences within this sample yield the same CDR3. The chain uses TRBV5-6 and TRBJ1-2, with 9 bases that match TRBD1. Germline CDR1 reads SGHDT; CDR2 reads YYEEEE. The CDR3 extends over 13 amino acids. The V gene end was trimmed by 1 base and the J gene end by 8 bases; junction bases not matched to a gene: 3. CDR3 amino acids: CASSLRQGDGYTF. CDR3 nucleotide sequence: TGTGCCAGCAGCTTGAGACAGGGGGACGGCTACACCTTC.

The chain couples TRBV7-9 to TRBJ1-5; D remains unclear. The germline V gene has CDR1 SEHNR and CDR2 FQNEAQ (reference sequence). The CDR3 totals 12 residues. V was clipped by 4 bases and J by 3 bases, with 4 bases between them. The CDR3 DNA is TGTGCCAGCAGCTCAGACAATCAGCCCCAGCATTTT. It codes for CASSSDNQPQHF.

J is TRBJ2-2 and V is TRBV24-1; 12 nucleotides align to TRBD1. The ends lost 2 bases at V and 7 bases at J; junction bases unmatched: 7. CDR1 KGHDR and CDR2 SFDVKD come from the germline V gene. CDR3 length: 17 residues. The CDR3 DNA sequence: TGTGCCACCAGTGATTCTCCGGGACAGGGGGCCCTCGGGGAGCTGTTTTTT. Its translation is CATSDSPGQGALGELFF.

The table lists this clone with a few counts. V gene TRBV6-1 combines with J gene TRBJ2-1; D is undetermined. V was cut by 3 bases and J by 8 bases, with 11 bases left in between. The germline V gene has CDR1 MNHNS and CDR2 SASEGT. The CDR3 contains 13 residues. CDR3 bases: TGTGCCAGCAGTGAGGAGCTACTCGATGAGCAGTTCTTC. Its translation: CASSEELLDEQFF.